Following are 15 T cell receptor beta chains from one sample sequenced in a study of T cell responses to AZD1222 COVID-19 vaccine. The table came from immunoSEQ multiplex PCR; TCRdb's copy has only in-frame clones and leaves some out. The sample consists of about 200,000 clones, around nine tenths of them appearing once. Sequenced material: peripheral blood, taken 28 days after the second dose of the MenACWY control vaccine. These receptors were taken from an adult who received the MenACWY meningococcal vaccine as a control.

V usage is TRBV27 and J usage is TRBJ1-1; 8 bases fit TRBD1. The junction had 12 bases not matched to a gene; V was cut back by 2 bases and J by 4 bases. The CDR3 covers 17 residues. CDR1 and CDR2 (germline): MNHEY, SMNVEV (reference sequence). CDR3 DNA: TGTGCCAGCAGTTTAGTAGGACAGGGAGGTGTTGGCACTGAAGCTTTCTTT. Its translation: CASSLVGQGGVGTEAFF.

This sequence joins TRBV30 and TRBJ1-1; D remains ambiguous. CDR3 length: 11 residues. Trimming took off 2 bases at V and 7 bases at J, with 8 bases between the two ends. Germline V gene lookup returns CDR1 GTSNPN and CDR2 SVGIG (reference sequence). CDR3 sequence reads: CAWSSRNEAFF. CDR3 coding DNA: TGTGCCTGGAGTTCCCGAAATGAAGCTTTCTTT.

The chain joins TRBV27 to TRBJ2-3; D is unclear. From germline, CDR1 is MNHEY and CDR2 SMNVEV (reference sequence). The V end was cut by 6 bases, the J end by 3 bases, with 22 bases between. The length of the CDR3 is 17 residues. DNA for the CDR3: TGTGCCAGCAGCTTCCTCGAGTCCCTCAGAACTACAGATACGCAGTATTTT. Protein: CASSFLESLRTTDTQYF.

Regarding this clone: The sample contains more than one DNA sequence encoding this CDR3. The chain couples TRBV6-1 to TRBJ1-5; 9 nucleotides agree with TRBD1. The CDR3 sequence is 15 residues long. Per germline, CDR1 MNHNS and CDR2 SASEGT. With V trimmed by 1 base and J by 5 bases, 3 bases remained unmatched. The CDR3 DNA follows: TGTGCCAGCAGTGAAGAGGGACAGGGATATCAGCCCCAGCATTTT. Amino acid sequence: CASSEEGQGYQPQHF.

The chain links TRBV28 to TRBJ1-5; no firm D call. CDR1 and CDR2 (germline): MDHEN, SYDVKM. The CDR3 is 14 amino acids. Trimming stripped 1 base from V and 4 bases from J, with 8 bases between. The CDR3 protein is CASSLSIGNQPQHF. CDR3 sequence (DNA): TGTGCCAGCAGTTTATCGATTGGGAATCAGCCCCAGCATTTT.

The CDR3 DNA reads TGTGCCAGCAGTTACGAAGCGGGAGGGCCGAGGTGGGAGACCCAGTACTTC. It encodes CASSYEAGGPRWETQYF. V is TRBV6-2 or TRBV6-3 and J is TRBJ2-5, with TRBD2 matching over 10 bases. Per the germline V gene, CDR1 is MNHEY and CDR2 is SVGEGT. The J segment lost 5 bases and the V segment lost 2 bases, leaving 11 bases of the junction unmatched. The CDR3 length is 17 residues.

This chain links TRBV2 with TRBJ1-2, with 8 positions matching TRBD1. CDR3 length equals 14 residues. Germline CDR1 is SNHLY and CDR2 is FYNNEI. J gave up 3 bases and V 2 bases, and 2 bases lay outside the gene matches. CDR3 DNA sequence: TGTGCCAGCAGTGAAAGACAGGGGTACTATGGCTACACCTTC. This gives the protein CASSERQGYYGYTF. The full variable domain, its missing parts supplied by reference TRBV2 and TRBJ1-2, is EPEVTQTPSHQVTQMGQEVILRCVPISNHLYFYWYRQILGQKVEFLVSFYNNEISEKSEIFDDQFSVERPDGSNFTLKIRSTKLEDSAMYFCASSERQGYYGYTFGSGTRLTVV.

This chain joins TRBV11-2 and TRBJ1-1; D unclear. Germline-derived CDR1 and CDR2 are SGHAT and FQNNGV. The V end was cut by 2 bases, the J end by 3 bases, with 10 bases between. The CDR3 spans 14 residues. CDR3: CASSLIGLDTEAFF. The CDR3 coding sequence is TGTGCCAGCAGCTTAATAGGGCTTGACACTGAAGCTTTCTTT.

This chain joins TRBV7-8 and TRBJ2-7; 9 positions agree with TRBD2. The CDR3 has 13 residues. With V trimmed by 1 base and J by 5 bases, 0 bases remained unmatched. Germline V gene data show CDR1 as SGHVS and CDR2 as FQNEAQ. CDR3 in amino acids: CASSLGLADEQYF. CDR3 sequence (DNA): TGTGCCAGCAGCTTAGGACTAGCGGACGAGCAGTACTTC.

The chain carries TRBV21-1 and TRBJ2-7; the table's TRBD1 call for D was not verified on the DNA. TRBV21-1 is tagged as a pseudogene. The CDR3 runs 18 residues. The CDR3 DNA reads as TGTGCCAGCAGCAAAGAAGGTTTTACAGGGACAGGGAATTACGAGCAGTACTTC. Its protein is CASSKEGFTGTGNYEQYF.

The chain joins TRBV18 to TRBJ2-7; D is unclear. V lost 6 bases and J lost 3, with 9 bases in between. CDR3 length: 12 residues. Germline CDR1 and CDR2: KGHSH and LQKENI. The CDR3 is CASSHDGYEQYF. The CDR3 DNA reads TGTGCCAGCTCCCACGACGGCTACGAGCAGTACTTC.

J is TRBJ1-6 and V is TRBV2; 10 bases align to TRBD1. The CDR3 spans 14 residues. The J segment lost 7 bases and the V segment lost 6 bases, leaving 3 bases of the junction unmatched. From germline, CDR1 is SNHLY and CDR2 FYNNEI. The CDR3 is CASRRDRGNSPLHF. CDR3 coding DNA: TGTGCCAGCAGGAGGGACAGGGGCAATTCACCCCTCCACTTT.

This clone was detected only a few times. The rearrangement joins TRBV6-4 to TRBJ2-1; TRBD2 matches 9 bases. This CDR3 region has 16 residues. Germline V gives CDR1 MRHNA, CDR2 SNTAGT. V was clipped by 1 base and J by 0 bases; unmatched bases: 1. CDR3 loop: CASSDFSGSSYNEQFF. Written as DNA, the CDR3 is TGTGCCAGCAGTGACTTTAGCGGGAGCTCCTACAATGAGCAGTTCTTC.

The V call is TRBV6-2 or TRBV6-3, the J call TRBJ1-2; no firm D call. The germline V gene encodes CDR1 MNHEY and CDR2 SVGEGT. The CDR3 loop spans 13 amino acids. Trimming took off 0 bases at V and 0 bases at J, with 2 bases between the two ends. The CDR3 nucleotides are TGTGCCAGCAGTTACTCGGCTAACTATGGCTACACCTTC. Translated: CASSYSANYGYTF.

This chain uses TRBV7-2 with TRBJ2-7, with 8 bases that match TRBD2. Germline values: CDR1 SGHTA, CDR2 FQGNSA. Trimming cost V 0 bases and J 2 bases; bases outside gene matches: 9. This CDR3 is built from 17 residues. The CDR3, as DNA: TGTGCCAGCAGCTTAGCGATAAGTAGCGGGGACCCCTACGAGCAGTACTTC. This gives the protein CASSLAISSGDPYEQYF. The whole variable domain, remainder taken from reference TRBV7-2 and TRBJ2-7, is GAGVSQSPSNKVTEKGKDVELRCDPISGHTALYWYRQSLGQGLEFLIYFQGNSAPDKSGLPSDRFSAERTGGSVSTLTIQRTQQEDSAVYLCASSLAISSGDPYEQYFGPGTRLTVT.